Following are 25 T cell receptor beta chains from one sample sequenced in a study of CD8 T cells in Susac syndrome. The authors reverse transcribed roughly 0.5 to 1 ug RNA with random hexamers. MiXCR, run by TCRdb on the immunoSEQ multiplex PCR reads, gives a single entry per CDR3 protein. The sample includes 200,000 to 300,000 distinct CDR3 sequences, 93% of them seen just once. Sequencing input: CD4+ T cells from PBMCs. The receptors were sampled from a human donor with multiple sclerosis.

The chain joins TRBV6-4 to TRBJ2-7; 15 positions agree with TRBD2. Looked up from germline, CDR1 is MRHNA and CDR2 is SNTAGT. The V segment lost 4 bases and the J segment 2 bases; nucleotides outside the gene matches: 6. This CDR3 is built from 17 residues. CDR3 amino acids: CASSVGTSGRTTYEQYV. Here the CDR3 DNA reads TGTGCCAGCAGTGTGGGGACTAGCGGGAGGACAACCTACGAGCAGTACGTC.

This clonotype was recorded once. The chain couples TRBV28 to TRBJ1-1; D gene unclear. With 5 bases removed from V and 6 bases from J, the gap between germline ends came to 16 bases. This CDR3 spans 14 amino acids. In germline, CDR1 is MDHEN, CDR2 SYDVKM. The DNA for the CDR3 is TGTGCCAGCAGTCGTAACATCGTCGGGGCTGAAGCTTTCTTT. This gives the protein CASSRNIVGAEAFF. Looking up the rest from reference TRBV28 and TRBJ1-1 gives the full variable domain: DVKVTQSSRYLVKRTGEKVFLECVQDMDHENMFWYRQDPGLGLRLIYFSYDVKMKEKGDIPEGYSVSREKKERFSLILESASTNQTSMYLCASSRNIVGAEAFFGQGTRLTVV.

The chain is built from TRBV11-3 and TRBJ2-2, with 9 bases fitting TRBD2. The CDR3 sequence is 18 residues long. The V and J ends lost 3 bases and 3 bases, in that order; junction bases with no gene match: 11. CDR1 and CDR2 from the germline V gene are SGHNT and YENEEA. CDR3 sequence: CASSFSTLTSGYTGELFF. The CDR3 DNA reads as TGTGCCAGCAGCTTCTCGACTTTGACTAGCGGATACACCGGGGAGCTGTTTTTT.

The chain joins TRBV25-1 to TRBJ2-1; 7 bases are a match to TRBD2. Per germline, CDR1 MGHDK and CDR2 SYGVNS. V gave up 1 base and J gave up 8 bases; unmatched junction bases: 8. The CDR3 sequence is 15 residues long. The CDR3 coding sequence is TGTGCCAGCAGTGAATGGCGCGGGGAGGGCGATGAGCAGTTCTTC. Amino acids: CASSEWRGEGDEQFF.

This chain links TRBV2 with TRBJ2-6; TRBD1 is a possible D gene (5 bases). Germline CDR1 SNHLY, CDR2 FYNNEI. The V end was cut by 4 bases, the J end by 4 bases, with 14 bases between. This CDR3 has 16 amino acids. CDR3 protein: CASSGSRARGANVLTF. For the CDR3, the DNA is TGTGCCAGCAGTGGAAGCAGGGCGCGAGGGGCCAACGTCCTGACTTTC.

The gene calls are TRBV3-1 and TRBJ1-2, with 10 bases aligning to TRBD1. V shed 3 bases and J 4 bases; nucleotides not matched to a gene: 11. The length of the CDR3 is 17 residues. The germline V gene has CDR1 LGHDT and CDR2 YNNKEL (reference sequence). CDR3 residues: CASSQGLPTGGSYGYTF. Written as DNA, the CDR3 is TGTGCCAGCAGCCAGGGGCTACCGACAGGGGGCAGCTATGGCTACACCTTC.

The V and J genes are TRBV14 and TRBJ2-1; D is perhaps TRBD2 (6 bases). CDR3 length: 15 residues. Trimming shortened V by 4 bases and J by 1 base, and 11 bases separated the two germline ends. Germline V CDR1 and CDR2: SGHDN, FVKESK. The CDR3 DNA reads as TGTGCCAGCAGCCCCGGACTATGGTCCTACAATGAGCAGTTCTTC. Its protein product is CASSPGLWSYNEQFF.

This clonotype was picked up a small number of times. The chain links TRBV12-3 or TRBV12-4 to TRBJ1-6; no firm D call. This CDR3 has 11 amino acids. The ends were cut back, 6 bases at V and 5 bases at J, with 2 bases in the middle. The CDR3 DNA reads TGTGCCAGCAGGAATAATTCACCCCTCCACTTT. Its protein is CASRNNSPLHF.

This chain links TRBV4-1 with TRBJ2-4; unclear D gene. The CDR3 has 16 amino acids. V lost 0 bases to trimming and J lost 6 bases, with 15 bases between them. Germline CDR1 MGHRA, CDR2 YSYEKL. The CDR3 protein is CASSQEPPPFLNIQYF. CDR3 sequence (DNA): TGCGCCAGCAGCCAAGAACCGCCCCCTTTCTTAAACATTCAGTACTTC.

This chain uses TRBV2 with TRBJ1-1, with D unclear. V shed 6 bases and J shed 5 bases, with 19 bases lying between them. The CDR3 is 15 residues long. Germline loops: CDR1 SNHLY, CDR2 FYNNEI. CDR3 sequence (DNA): TGTGCCAGCAGCCAAAGACGGATTGGCCTGACTGAAGCTTTCTTT. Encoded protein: CASSQRRIGLTEAFF.

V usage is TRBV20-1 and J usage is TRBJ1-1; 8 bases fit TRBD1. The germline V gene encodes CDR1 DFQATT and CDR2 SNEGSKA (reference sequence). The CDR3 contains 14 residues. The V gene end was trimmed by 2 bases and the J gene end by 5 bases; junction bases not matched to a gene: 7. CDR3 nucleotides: TGCAGTGCTAGATCGGACAGGGTAGAAACTGAAGCTTTCTTT. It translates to CSARSDRVETEAFF.

The CDR3 DNA follows: TGCAGTGCTAGACAGACAACTAATGAAAAACTGTTTTTT. Protein sequence: CSARQTTNEKLFF. The genes are TRBV20-1 and TRBJ1-4; no clear D gene. The V and J ends lost 2 bases and 0 bases respectively, with 4 bases between them. The V gene's germline CDR1 is DFQATT and CDR2 SNEGSKA (reference sequence). The CDR3 contains 13 residues.

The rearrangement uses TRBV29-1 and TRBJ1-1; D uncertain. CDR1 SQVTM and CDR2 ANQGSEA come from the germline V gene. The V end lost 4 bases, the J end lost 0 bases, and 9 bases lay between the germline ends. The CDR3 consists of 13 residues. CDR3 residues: CSVGVTVNTEAFF. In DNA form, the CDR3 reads TGCAGCGTTGGCGTCACGGTGAACACTGAAGCTTTCTTT.

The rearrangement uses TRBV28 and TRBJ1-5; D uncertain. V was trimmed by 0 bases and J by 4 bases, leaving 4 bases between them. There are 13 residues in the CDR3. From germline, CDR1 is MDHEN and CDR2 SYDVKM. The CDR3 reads CASSLWVNQPQHF. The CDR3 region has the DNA TGTGCCAGCAGTTTATGGGTTAATCAGCCCCAGCATTTT.

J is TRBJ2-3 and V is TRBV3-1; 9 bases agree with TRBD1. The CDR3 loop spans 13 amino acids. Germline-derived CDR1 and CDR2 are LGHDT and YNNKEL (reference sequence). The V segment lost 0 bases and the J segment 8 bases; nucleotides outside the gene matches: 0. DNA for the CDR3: TGTGCCAGCAGCCAAGAGGACAGGGGTACGCAGTATTTT. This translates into CASSQEDRGTQYF.

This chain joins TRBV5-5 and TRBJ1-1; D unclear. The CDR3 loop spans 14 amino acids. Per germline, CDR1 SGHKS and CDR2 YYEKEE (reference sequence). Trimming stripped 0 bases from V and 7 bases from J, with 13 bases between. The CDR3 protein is CASSLGRYSDEAFF. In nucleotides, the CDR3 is TGTGCCAGCAGCTTGGGTCGGTATTCAGATGAAGCTTTCTTT. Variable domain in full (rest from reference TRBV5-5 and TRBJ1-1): DAGVTQSPTHLIKTRGQQVTLRCSPISGHKSVSWYQQVLGQGPQFIFQYYEKEERGRGNFPDRFSARQFPNYSSELNVNALLLGDSALYLCASSLGRYSDEAFFGQGTRLTVV.

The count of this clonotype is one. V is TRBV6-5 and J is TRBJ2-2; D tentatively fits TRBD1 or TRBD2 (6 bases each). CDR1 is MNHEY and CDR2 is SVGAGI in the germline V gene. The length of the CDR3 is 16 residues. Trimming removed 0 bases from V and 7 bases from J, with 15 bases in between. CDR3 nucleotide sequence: TGTGCCAGCAGTTACTCGTGGAGAAAGGGGGGCGGGGAGCTGTTTTTT. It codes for CASSYSWRKGGGELFF.

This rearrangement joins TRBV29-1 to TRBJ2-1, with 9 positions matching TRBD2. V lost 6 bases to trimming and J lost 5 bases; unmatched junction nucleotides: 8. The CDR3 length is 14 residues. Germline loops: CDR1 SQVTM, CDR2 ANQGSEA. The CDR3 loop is CSVMRLAEDNEQFF. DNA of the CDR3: TGCAGCGTGATGAGACTAGCGGAAGACAATGAGCAGTTCTTC.

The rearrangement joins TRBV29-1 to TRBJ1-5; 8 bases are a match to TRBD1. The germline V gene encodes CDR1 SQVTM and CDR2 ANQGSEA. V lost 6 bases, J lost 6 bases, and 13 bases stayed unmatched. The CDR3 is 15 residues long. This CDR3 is CSVDRGPACRQPQHF. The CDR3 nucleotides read TGCAGCGTAGACAGGGGACCAGCGTGTCGTCAGCCCCAGCATTTT.

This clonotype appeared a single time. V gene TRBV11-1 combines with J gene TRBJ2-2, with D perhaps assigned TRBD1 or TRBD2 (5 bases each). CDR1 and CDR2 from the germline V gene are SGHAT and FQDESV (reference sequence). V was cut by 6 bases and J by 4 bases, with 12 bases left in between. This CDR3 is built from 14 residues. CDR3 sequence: CASSPGTFTGELFF. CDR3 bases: TGTGCCAGCAGTCCCGGGACCTTCACCGGGGAGCTGTTTTTT.

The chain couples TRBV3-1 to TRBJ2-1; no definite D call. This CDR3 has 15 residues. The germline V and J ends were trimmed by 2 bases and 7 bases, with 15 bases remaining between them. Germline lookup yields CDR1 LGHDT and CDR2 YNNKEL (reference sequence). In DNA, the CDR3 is TGTGCCAGCAGCCAAAGGGTGCTAGGGAAGAATGAGCAGTTCTTC. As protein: CASSQRVLGKNEQFF.

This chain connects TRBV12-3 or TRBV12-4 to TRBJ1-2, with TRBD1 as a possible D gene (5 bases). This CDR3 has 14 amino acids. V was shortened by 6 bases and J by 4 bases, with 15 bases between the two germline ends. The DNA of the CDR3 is TGTGCCAGCAGCTCCTCCCGGGGACTCTATGGCTACACCTTC. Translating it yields CASSSSRGLYGYTF.

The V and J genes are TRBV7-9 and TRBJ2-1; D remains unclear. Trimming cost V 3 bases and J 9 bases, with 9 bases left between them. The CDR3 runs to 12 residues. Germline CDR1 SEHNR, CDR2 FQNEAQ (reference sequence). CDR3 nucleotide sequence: TGTGCCAGCAGCTTCCTGGGCCCTGAGCAGTTCTTC. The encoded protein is CASSFLGPEQFF.

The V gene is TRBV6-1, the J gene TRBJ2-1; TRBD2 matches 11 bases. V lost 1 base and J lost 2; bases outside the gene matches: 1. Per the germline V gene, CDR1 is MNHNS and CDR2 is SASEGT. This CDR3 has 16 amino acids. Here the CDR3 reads CASSEEGLAAYNEQFF. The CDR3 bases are TGTGCCAGCAGTGAAGAGGGACTAGCGGCCTACAATGAGCAGTTCTTC.

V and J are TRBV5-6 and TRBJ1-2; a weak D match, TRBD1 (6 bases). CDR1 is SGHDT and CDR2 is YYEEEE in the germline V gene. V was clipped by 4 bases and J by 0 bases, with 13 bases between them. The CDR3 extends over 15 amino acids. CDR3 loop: CASSPINRANYGYTF. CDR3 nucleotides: TGTGCCAGCAGCCCTATAAACAGGGCTAACTATGGCTACACCTTC.